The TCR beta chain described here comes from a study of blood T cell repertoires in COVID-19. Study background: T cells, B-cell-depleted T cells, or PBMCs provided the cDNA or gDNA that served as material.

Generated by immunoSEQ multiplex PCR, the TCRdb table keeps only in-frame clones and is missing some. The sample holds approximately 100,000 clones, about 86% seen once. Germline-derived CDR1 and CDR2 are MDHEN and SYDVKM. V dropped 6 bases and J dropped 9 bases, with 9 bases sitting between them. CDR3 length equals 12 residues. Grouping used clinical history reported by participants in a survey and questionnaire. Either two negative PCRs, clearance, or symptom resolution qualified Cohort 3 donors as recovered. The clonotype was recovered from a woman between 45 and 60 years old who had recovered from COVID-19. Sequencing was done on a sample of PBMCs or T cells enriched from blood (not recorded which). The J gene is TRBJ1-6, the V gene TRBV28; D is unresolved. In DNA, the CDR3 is TGTGCCAGCAGACTCGTGAGTTCACCCCTCCACTTT. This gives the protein CASRLVSSPLHF.